This passage covers 18 T cell receptor beta chains from one sample sequenced in a study of Ad26.COV2.S vaccination and SARS-CoV-2 variants listed by TCRdb under 2021. Sample treatment or condition, as interpreted from the label and publication: 19 received Ad26.COV2.S at low or high dose, single or two shots; five or six received placebo; per-sample allocation not given. Repertoires of vaccine and placebo recipients were sequenced from samples collected on day 63 after the first injection. The method behind the library was the immunoSEQ multiplex PCR assay. TCRdb obtained this table from immuneACCESS and retained in-frame rearrangements with V and J assigned. These tables miss some clones; where compared with another copy, unresolved V genes account for less than half of the shortfall, and the remainder is unexplained. Across this sample there are roughly 380,000 clones, with more than 75% seen only once. Together, the top ten hold less than 4% of the sample.

The source was peripheral blood, collected in a trial of Ad26.COV2.S vaccine versus placebo. These receptors were obtained from a person aged 18-65 years who received the Ad26.COV2.S COVID-19 vaccine or a placebo.

The chain employs TRBV5-5 and TRBJ2-1; 8 nucleotides line up with TRBD2. This CDR3 spans 15 amino acids. V shed 1 base, J shed 4 bases, and the junction held 4 bases outside the gene matches. From germline, CDR1 is SGHKS and CDR2 YYEKEE (reference sequence). This CDR3 reads CASSLWASGYNEQFF. For the CDR3, the DNA is TGTGCCAGCAGCTTGTGGGCTAGCGGGTACAATGAGCAGTTCTTC.

This chain joins TRBV5-6 and TRBJ2-5; TRBD1 is a possible D gene (5 bases). The CDR3 is 14 residues long. The V gene lost 0 bases and the J gene lost 5 bases, with 11 bases spanning the gap. Germline values: CDR1 SGHDT, CDR2 YYEEEE. CDR3 sequence reads: CASSLALGRETQYF. CDR3 sequence (DNA): TGTGCCAGCAGCTTGGCTTTGGGGCGGGAGACCCAGTACTTC.

The chain carries TRBV7-9 and TRBJ2-2, with a weak D call TRBD1 (7 bases). The CDR3 consists of 15 residues. Germline lookup yields CDR1 SEHNR and CDR2 FQNEAQ (reference sequence). The V gene lost 6 bases and the J gene lost 0 bases, with 11 bases spanning the gap. The chain's CDR3 is CASRRDSPNTGELFF. DNA of the CDR3: TGTGCCAGCAGGCGGGACAGTCCGAACACCGGGGAGCTGTTTTTT.

The chain has TRBV10-3 and TRBJ2-3, with TRBD2 matching over 11 bases. The germline gives CDR1 ENHRY, CDR2 SYGVKD. This CDR3 has 18 amino acids. Germline trimming cut 2 bases from V and 0 bases from J; bases unmatched to any gene: 7. Written as DNA, the CDR3 is TGTGCCATCAGTGAGCGACGGACTAGCGGGCTGAGCACAGATACGCAGTATTTT. Protein sequence: CAISERRTSGLSTDTQYF.

The rearrangement links TRBV13 to TRBJ2-2; 15 positions match TRBD2. The V gene end was trimmed by 5 bases and the J gene end by 6 bases; junction bases not matched to a gene: 7. The germline CDR1 and CDR2 sequences are PRHDT and FYEKMQ (reference sequence). The CDR3 sequence is 17 residues long. CDR3 in DNA: TGTGCCAGCAGCACGCAGCGGACTAGCGGGGGGGCCGGGGAGCTGTTTTTT. Translation: CASSTQRTSGGAGELFF.

The chain couples TRBV7-9 to TRBJ1-4; TRBD1 agrees at 10 bases. The CDR3 has 16 amino acids. Trimming at V came to 3 bases and at J to 8 bases, leaving 9 bases not matched to a gene. The V gene's germline CDR1 is SEHNR and CDR2 FQNEAQ (reference sequence). CDR3 nucleotides: TGTGCCAGCAGCTTGGACCCGGGACAGGGGACGGAAAAACTGTTTTTT. Translation: CASSLDPGQGTEKLFF.

This chain joins TRBV28 and TRBJ1-3; 10 nucleotides line up with TRBD1. In germline, CDR1 is MDHEN, CDR2 SYDVKM. With 5 bases clipped from V and 4 bases from J, the junction kept 8 bases outside the gene matches. The CDR3 has 16 amino acids. The CDR3 reads CASSPTDRGQGNTIYF. The CDR3 DNA reads TGTGCCAGCAGTCCCACAGACAGGGGGCAAGGAAACACCATATATTTT.

This chain uses TRBV19 with TRBJ1-5; possible D gene TRBD1, 6 bases. Germline V gene sequence: CDR1 LNHDA, CDR2 SQIVND (reference sequence). This CDR3 is 13 amino acids long. Trimming cost V 6 bases and J 5 bases, with 11 bases left between them. Here the CDR3 reads CASRAGVDQPQHF. In DNA form, the CDR3 reads TGTGCCAGTAGGGCAGGGGTCGATCAGCCCCAGCATTTT. The variable domain in full, with the rest retrieved from reference TRBV19 and TRBJ1-5, is DGGITQSPKYLFRKEGQNVTLSCEQNLNHDAMYWYRQDPGQGLRLIYYSQIVNDFQKGDIAEGYSVSREKKESFPLTVTSAQKNPTAFYLCASRAGVDQPQHFGDGTRLSIL.

This CDR3 reads CSVTSGADKTEAFF. Written as DNA, the CDR3 is TGCAGCGTTACCTCAGGGGCGGATAAAACTGAAGCTTTCTTT. The chain couples TRBV29-1 to TRBJ1-1; maybe TRBD1 (6 bases). CDR1 and CDR2 from the germline V gene are SQVTM and ANQGSEA. V was cut by 5 bases and J by 5 bases, with 18 bases left in between. The CDR3 spans 14 residues.

The J gene is TRBJ2-5, the V gene TRBV5-1; 9 bases line up with TRBD1. Per the germline V gene, CDR1 is SGHRS and CDR2 is YFSETQ. The V and J ends lost 3 bases and 4 bases, in that order; junction bases with no gene match: 4. There are 14 residues in the CDR3. The DNA for the CDR3 is TGCGCCAGCAGCTGGGGACAGGGCCTAGAGACCCAGTACTTC. Its translation is CASSWGQGLETQYF.

The V call is TRBV10-3, the J call TRBJ2-5, with 9 bases identical to TRBD1. This CDR3 contains 15 residues. The germline V gene encodes CDR1 ENHRY and CDR2 SYGVKD. The V segment lost 1 base and the J segment 4 bases; nucleotides outside the gene matches: 4. The CDR3 DNA is TGTGCCATCAGTGAGTTGGGACAGGGAGTAGAGACCCAGTACTTC. Translated: CAISELGQGVETQYF.

V usage is TRBV6-5 and J usage is TRBJ2-2, with a tentative D call TRBD1 (6 bases). Trimming took 5 bases from V and 1 from J, leaving 8 bases between them. From germline, CDR1 is MNHEY and CDR2 SVGAGI. The CDR3 is 14 amino acids. For the CDR3, the DNA is TGTGCCAGCAGTAGAGGGGGGAACACCGGGGAGCTGTTTTTT. Amino acids: CASSRGGNTGELFF.

V gene TRBV2 combines with J gene TRBJ1-2, with D uncertain. V dropped 6 bases and J dropped 3 bases, with 11 bases sitting between them. Germline CDR1 reads SNHLY; CDR2 reads FYNNEI. The CDR3 is 13 residues long. The CDR3 loop is CASSPEVYYGYTF. In nucleotides, the CDR3 is TGTGCCAGCAGCCCCGAGGTATACTATGGCTACACCTTC.

The rearrangement uses TRBV6-5 and TRBJ2-7; 9 bases fit TRBD1. The CDR3 runs 12 residues. The ends lost 4 bases at V and 7 bases at J; junction bases unmatched: 2. CDR1 is MNHEY, CDR2 SVGAGI, per germline. CDR3 DNA: TGTGCCAGCAGTTCGACAGGGGGGGAGCAGTACTTC. It codes for CASSSTGGEQYF.

CDR3 DNA: TGTGCCAGCAGCGCCGGACGGCAGAACACTGAAGCTTTCTTT. Its protein product is CASSAGRQNTEAFF. This chain connects TRBV7-2 to TRBJ1-1; no definite D call. V was pared by 5 bases and J by 1 base, with 11 bases between. CDR3 length: 14 amino acids. Germline CDR1 and CDR2: SGHTA and FQGNSA.

This rearrangement joins TRBV18 to TRBJ2-7, with D possibly TRBD2 on 5 matching bases. The length of the CDR3 is 14 residues. Germline loops: CDR1 KGHSH, CDR2 LQKENI. The V end was cut by 3 bases, the J end by 4 bases, with 13 bases between. CDR3 DNA sequence: TGTGCCAGCTCACCTCAGTCGGGGTGGTACGAGCAGTACTTC. It specifies CASSPQSGWYEQYF.

The chain has TRBV7-2 and TRBJ2-3; D perhaps matches TRBD2 (7 bases). The CDR3 length is 18 residues. Looked up from germline, CDR1 is SGHTA and CDR2 is FQGNSA. The germline V and J ends were trimmed by 5 bases and 0 bases, with 21 bases remaining between them. CDR3 nucleotide sequence: TGTGCCAGCAGCCCCCCCTCCCGGGGGGCCTTTAGCACAGATACGCAGTATTTT. Translated: CASSPPSRGAFSTDTQYF.

The CDR3 DNA follows: TGTGCCAGCAGTTCCACAGGTAGCTATGGCTACACCTTC. It is translated as CASSSTGSYGYTF. The chain uses TRBV28 and TRBJ1-2; perhaps TRBD1 as D (5 bases). This CDR3 region has 13 residues. Germline assignment: CDR1 MDHEN and CDR2 SYDVKM. V shed 4 bases and J shed 4 bases, with 10 bases lying between them.